Listed below are T cell receptor beta chains from one sample, sequenced in a study of T-cell memory formation after mild COVID-19. TCRdb ran MiXCR on the 5' RACE reads and lists one entry per CDR3 protein. There are about 320,000 distinct CDR3 sequences in the sample; roughly an eighth occur only once, and about 21% lies in the top ten. Sample: PBMCs or a T cell subset sorted from them (not recorded which). The source of these receptors is a man between 18 and 35 years old who had mild COVID-19 (a few samples of this study predate the infection). Cell type and time point are not known. Both conserved end residues are trimmed from each CDR3. The size of a clone is reported for some rows only, either as once, few or many, or as a class for expanded clones.

clone_size	j_call	v_call	cdr3_aa
few	TRBJ1-6	TRBV20-1	SARNRQGGSPLH
.	TRBJ2-7	TRBV18	ASSPPGLIYEQY
.	TRBJ1-1	TRBV19	ASSLRVPTEAF
.	TRBJ1-2	TRBV7-9	ASSLSMGQGRSGYT
few	TRBJ2-5	TRBV20-1	SARRPGLLQETQY
.	TRBJ2-3	TRBV5-4	ASRFSGGATDTQY
.	TRBJ2-2	TRBV5-1	ASSLALGDTGELF
.	TRBJ2-2	TRBV4-3	ASSQVTDRADTGELF
.	TRBJ1-5	TRBV3-1	ASSQDRVFGQPQH
.	TRBJ2-1	TRBV11-2	ASSLGAKGGRNEQF
.	TRBJ2-7	TRBV7-3	ASSLTGPAENEQY
many	TRBJ2-5	TRBV5-6	ASGGTVETQY
few	TRBJ2-3	TRBV20-1	SPGGIIDTQY
few	TRBJ1-1	TRBV20-1	SAAPWDGEAF
.	TRBJ1-2	TRBV20-1	SARFRGARYGYT
few	TRBJ1-5	TRBV28	ASGGLPIQPQH
few	TRBJ2-2	TRBV7-2	ASSFPGQEPNTGELF
many	TRBJ1-2	TRBV7-2	ASSFQAPATGYGGYT
few	TRBJ1-3	TRBV19	ASSERDGLNTIY
few	TRBJ2-1	TRBV27	ASSLFLGYNEQF
.	TRBJ2-2	TRBV5-1	ASRDQAGELF
few	TRBJ2-1	TRBV4-3	ASSPMGNEQF
many	TRBJ1-1	TRBV20-1	SALRGGTANTEAF
few	TRBJ1-2	TRBV7-2	ASSFPGQESYGYT
.	TRBJ1-2	TRBV6-5	ASSYGTGANYGYT
.	TRBJ2-1	TRBV4-1	ASSQAHVDGNSYNEQF
once	TRBJ2-5	TRBV6-2/TRBV6-3	ASSSMTSGQETQY
many	TRBJ1-2	TRBV9	ASSVEYPEGRYGYT
few	TRBJ2-3	TRBV7-2	ASSPGGPYFTDTQY
.	TRBJ1-1	TRBV7-6	ASSQTGGTEAF
.	TRBJ2-5	TRBV20-1	SAPSGGQETQY
few	TRBJ1-2	TRBV7-9	ASRGQVESGYT
few	TRBJ2-5	TRBV27	ASSPRGYRETQY
.	TRBJ1-2	TRBV7-2	ASSLSDPYGYT
few	TRBJ2-5	TRBV20-1	SAPGTPTRETQY
few	TRBJ1-3	TRBV7-2	ASRQQSSGNTIY
few	TRBJ1-5	TRBV6-5	ASSPRDRGGQPQH